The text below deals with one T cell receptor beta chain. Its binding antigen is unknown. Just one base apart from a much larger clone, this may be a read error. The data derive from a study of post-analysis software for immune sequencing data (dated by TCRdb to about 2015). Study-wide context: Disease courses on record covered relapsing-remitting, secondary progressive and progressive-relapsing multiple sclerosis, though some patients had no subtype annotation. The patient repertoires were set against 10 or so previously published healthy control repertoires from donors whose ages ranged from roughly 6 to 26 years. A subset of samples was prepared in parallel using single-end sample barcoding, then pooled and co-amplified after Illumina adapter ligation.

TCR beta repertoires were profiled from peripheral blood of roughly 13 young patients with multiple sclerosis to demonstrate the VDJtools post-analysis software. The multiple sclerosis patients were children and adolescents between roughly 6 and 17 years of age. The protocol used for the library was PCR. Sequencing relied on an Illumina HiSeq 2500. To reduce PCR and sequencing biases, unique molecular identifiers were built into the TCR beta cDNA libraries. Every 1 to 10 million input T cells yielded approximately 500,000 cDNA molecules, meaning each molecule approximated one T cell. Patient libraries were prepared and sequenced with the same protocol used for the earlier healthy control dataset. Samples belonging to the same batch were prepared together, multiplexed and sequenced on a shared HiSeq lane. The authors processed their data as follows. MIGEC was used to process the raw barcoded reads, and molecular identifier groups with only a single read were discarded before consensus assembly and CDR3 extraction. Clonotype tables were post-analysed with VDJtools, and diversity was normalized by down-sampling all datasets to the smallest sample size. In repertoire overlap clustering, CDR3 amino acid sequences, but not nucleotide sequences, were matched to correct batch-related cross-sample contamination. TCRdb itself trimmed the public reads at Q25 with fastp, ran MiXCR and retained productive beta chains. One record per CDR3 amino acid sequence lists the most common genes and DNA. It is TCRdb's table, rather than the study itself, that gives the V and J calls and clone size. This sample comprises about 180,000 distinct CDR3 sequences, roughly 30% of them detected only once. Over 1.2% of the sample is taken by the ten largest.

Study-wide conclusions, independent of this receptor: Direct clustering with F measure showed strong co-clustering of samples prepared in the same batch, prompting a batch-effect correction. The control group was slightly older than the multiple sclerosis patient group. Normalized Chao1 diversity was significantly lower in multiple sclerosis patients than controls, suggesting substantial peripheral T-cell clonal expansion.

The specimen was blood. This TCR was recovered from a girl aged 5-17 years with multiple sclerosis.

The CDR3 region reads CASSTTGLDSEQYF. The DNA reads TGTGCCAGCAGCACGACAGGACTAGATAGTGAGCAGTACTTC. Recombination linked TRBV12-3 or TRBV12-4 to TRBJ2-5; TRBD2 is perhaps the D gene, given 7 matching bases. The V and J ends are trimmed by 6 bases and 11 bases, leaving 22 bases between them. CDR3 length: 14 amino acids, cysteine to phenylalanine. The read is trimmed to its CDR3 DNA, 42 bases read in frame from base 1.